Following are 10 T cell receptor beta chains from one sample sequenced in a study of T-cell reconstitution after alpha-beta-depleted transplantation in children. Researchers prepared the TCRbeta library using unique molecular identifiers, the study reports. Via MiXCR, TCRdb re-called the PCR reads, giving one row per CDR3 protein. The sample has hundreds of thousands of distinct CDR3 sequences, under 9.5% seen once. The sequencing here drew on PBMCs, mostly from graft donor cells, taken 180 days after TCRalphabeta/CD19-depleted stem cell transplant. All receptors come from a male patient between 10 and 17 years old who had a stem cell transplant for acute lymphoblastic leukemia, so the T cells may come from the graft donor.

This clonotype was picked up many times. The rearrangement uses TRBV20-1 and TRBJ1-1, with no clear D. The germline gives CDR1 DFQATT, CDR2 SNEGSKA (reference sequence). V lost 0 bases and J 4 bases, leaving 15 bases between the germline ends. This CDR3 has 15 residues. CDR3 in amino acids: CSARDPKGRGTEAFF. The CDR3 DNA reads TGCAGTGCTAGAGATCCGAAGGGAAGAGGCACTGAAGCTTTCTTT.

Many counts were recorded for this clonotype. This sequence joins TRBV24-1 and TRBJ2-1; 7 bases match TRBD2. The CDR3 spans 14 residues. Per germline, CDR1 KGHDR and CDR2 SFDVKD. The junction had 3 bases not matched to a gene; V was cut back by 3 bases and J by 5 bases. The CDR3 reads CATSDGGGNNEQFF. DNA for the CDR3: TGTGCCACCAGTGATGGGGGGGGGAACAATGAGCAGTTCTTC.

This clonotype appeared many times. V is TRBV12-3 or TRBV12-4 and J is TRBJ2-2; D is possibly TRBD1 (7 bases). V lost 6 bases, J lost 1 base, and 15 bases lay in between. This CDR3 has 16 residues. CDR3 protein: CASSLNRGGNTGELFF. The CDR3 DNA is TGTGCCAGCAGCTTAAACAGGGGAGGGAACACCGGGGAGCTGTTTTTT.

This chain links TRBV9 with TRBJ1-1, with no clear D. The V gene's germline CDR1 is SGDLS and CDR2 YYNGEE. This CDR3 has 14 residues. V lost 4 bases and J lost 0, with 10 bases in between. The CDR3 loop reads CASSPIGLNTEAFF. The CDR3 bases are TGTGCCAGCAGCCCAATAGGATTGAACACTGAAGCTTTCTTT.

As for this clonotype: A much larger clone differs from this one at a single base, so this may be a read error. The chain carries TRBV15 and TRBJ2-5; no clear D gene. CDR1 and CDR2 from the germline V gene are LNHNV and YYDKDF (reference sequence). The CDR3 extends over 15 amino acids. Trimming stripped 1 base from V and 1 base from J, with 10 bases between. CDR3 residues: CATSRGTPFQETQYF. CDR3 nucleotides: TGTGCCACCAGCAGAGGTACACCGTTCCAAGAGACCCAGTACTTC.

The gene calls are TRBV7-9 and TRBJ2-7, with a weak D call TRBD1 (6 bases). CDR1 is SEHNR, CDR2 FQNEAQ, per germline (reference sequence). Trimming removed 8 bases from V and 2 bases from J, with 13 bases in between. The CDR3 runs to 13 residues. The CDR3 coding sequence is TGTGCCAGCCGCCCACAGGGTCCCTACGAGCAGTACTTC. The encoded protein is CASRPQGPYEQYF.

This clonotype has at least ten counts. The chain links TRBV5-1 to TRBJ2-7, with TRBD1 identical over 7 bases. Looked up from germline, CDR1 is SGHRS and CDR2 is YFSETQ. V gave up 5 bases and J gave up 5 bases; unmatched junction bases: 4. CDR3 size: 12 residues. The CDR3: CASRITGDEQYF. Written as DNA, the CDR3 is TGCGCCAGCAGGATCACAGGGGACGAGCAGTACTTC.

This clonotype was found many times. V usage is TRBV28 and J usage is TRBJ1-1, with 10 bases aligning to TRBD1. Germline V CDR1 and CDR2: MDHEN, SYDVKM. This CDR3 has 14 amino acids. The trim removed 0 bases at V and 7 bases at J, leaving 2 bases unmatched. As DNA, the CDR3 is TGTGCCAGCAGTTTATGGGGACAGGGGTTTGAAGCTTTCTTT. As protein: CASSLWGQGFEAFF.

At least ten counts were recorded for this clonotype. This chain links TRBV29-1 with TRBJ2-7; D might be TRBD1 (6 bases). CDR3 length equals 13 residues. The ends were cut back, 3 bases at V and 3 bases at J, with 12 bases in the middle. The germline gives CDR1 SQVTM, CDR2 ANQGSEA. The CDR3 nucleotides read TGCAGCGTTGACGGGGACAAAGGCTACGAGCAGTACTTC. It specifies CSVDGDKGYEQYF.

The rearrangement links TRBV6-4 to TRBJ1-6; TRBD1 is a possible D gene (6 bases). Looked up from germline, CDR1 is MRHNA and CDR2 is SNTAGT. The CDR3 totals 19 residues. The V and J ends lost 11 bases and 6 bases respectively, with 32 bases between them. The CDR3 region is CAFSLWAGERFMLNSPLHF. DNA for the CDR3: TGTGCCTTCAGTTTGTGGGCAGGGGAACGTTTTATGCTTAATTCACCCCTCCACTTT.